One and the same sample provided the 23 T cell receptor beta chains below, sequenced in a study of spatial heterogeneity in lung cancer. This sample's time point: sample taken at primary tumor resection. Whole RNA from tumor, nontumor lung or frozen PBMC was sequenced unsorted. TCRdb re-analysed the 5' RACE reads in MiXCR, keeping a single row per CDR3 protein. This sample carries 4,200 or so distinct CDR3 sequences, 18% of them seen once, and the ten largest clones take 55% to 75%. The sequencing here drew on PBMCs, taken at surgery. Source of these receptors: a male donor with early-stage non-small cell lung cancer.

This clonotype was observed a few times. The genes are TRBV6-2 or TRBV6-3 and TRBJ1-1; D perhaps matches TRBD1 (5 bases). The germline V gene encodes CDR1 MNHEY and CDR2 SVGEGT. V was pared by 4 bases and J by 3 bases, with 9 bases between. This CDR3 is built from 13 residues. The CDR3 is CASSSQDYTEAFF. The DNA of the CDR3 is TGTGCCAGCAGTTCACAGGATTACACTGAAGCTTTCTTT.

The CDR3 protein is CASSSFKVAAVKVNEQFF. CDR3 bases: TGTGCCAGCAGCTCGTTTAAAGTAGCGGCAGTTAAAGTGAATGAGCAGTTCTTC. This chain links TRBV11-2 with TRBJ2-1; D may be TRBD2 (6 bases). The germline gives CDR1 SGHAT, CDR2 FQNNGV. There are 18 residues in the CDR3. V lost 4 bases and J lost 7, with 26 bases in between.

V and J are TRBV20-1 and TRBJ2-1; D may be TRBD2 (6 bases). This CDR3 spans 16 amino acids. V was trimmed by 0 bases and J by 8 bases, leaving 20 bases between them. In germline, CDR1 is DFQATT, CDR2 SNEGSKA (reference sequence). The CDR3 bases are TGCAGTGCTAGAGATCCGGGACTCAAAACCGGATATGAGCAGTTCTTC. As protein: CSARDPGLKTGYEQFF.

This chain uses TRBV6-1 with TRBJ2-3; no clear D. Germline CDR1 reads MNHNS; CDR2 reads SASEGT. There are 14 residues in the CDR3. V lost 2 bases to trimming and J lost 5 bases, with 11 bases between them. CDR3 in amino acids: CASSEIGSLDTQYF. The CDR3 DNA sequence: TGTGCCAGCAGTGAAATAGGGTCCCTAGATACGCAGTATTTT.

This clonotype is classed as medium-sized (0.01 to 0.1%). The chain employs TRBV28 and TRBJ2-7, with TRBD1 matching 8 bases. Trimming took 5 bases from V and 2 from J; bases not matched to a gene: 11. The CDR3 has 16 amino acids. Looked up from germline, CDR1 is MDHEN and CDR2 is SYDVKM. Here the CDR3 reads CASSPLETGDTYEQYF. The CDR3 nucleotides are TGTGCCAGCAGTCCGCTCGAGACAGGGGATACCTACGAGCAGTACTTC.

Many counts were recorded for this clonotype. This rearrangement joins TRBV7-9 to TRBJ1-1, with D possibly being TRBD1 (5 bases). The CDR3 is made up of 12 amino acids. The ends were cut back, 2 bases at V and 7 bases at J, with 8 bases in the middle. From germline, CDR1 is SEHNR and CDR2 FQNEAQ (reference sequence). The CDR3 loop is CASSLQGGEAFF. The CDR3 DNA reads as TGTGCCAGCAGCTTACAGGGCGGTGAAGCTTTCTTT.

In its sample, this clonotype was seen a few times. The rearrangement joins TRBV27 to TRBJ2-2, with 10 bases aligning to TRBD2. The CDR3 contains 16 residues. The germline V gene encodes CDR1 MNHEY and CDR2 SMNVEV (reference sequence). The J segment lost 4 bases and the V segment lost 4 bases, leaving 6 bases of the junction unmatched. For the CDR3, the DNA is TGTGCCAGCAGTTCCCCAGCGGGGGGGCTCACCGGGGAGCTGTTTTTT. Translated: CASSSPAGGLTGELFF.

This clonotype is labeled as large. In DNA form, the CDR3 reads TGTGCCAGCAGTCCAGGGTTGGGGGAGCAGTTCTTC. This sequence encodes CASSPGLGEQFF. This chain joins TRBV28 and TRBJ2-1, with D possibly being TRBD1 (5 bases). CDR1 is MDHEN, CDR2 SYDVKM, per germline. The CDR3 is 12 residues long. Between the trimmed V and J ends, which lost 5 bases and 10 bases, there was a span of 12 bases.

The gene calls are TRBV12-3 or TRBV12-4 and TRBJ2-2; D remains unclear. V lost 2 bases and J lost 6, with 10 bases in between. This CDR3 comprises 14 residues. As DNA, the CDR3 is TGTGCCAGCAGTTTATTGGGAAACGCCGGGGAGCTGTTTTTT. Translated: CASSLLGNAGELFF.

Only a few counts were recorded for this clonotype. V gene TRBV5-1 combines with J gene TRBJ1-2; 11 nucleotides line up with TRBD1. V dropped 4 bases and J dropped 6; count of bases not matched to a gene: 5. The CDR3 extends over 14 amino acids. Germline-derived CDR1 and CDR2 are SGHRS and YFSETQ. CDR3 residues: CASSTDRGRDGYTF. CDR3 DNA: TGCGCCAGCAGCACGGACAGGGGGCGTGATGGCTACACCTTC.

This clonotype was seen ten or more times. This rearrangement joins TRBV5-1 to TRBJ2-2; 7 bases agree with TRBD1. CDR3 length: 15 amino acids. The germline V gene has CDR1 SGHRS and CDR2 YFSETQ. With 0 bases clipped from V and 3 bases from J, the junction kept 2 bases outside the gene matches. The CDR3 region has the DNA TGCGCCAGCAGCTTGGAAGGGGGCTACACCGGGGAGCTGTTTTTT. Translated, it gives CASSLEGGYTGELFF. The variable domain in full, with the rest retrieved from reference TRBV5-1 and TRBJ2-2, is KAGVTQTPRYLIKTRGQQVTLSCSPISGHRSVSWYQQTPGQGLQFLFEYFSETQRNKGNFPGRFSGRQFSNSRSEMNVSTLELGDSALYLCASSLEGGYTGELFFGEGSRLTVL.

The genes are TRBV11-2 and TRBJ2-1, with 7 positions matching TRBD1. Germline CDR1 SGHAT, CDR2 FQNNGV. V lost 0 bases, J lost 6 bases, and 17 bases stayed unmatched. CDR3 size: 19 residues. CDR3 coding DNA: TGTGCCAGCAGCTTAGAACAGGGGTCCCTTATTGCCTTTATCAATGAGCAGTTCTTC. Amino acids: CASSLEQGSLIAFINEQFF.

The chain links TRBV28 to TRBJ2-7, with D perhaps matching TRBD1 (6 bases). The CDR3 covers 14 residues. Trimming removed 3 bases at V and 3 bases at J, with 12 bases between. The germline CDR1 and CDR2 sequences are MDHEN and SYDVKM. This chain's CDR3 is CASSFSGAYYEQYF. DNA of the CDR3: TGTGCCAGCAGTTTTTCAGGGGCCTACTACGAGCAGTACTTC. The full variable domain, rest sourced from reference TRBV28 and TRBJ2-7, is DVKVTQSSRYLVKRTGEKVFLECVQDMDHENMFWYRQDPGLGLRLIYFSYDVKMKEKGDIPEGYSVSREKKERFSLILESASTNQTSMYLCASSFSGAYYEQYFGPGTRLTVT.

This clonotype is termed medium-sized. V gene TRBV5-1 combines with J gene TRBJ1-1, with a possible D match to TRBD1 (5 bases). The CDR3 length is 14 residues. The germline CDR1 and CDR2 sequences are SGHRS and YFSETQ. The ends were cut back, 1 base at V and 1 base at J, with 8 bases in the middle. The CDR3 DNA reads as TGCGCCAGCAGCTTGACAGGAAAGAACACTGAAGCTTTCTTT. Protein product: CASSLTGKNTEAFF.

This clonotype was detected only a few times. This chain joins TRBV3-1 and TRBJ2-2, with 7 bases that match TRBD2. V dropped 8 bases and J dropped 3; count of bases not matched to a gene: 6. CDR3 length equals 14 residues. Germline V lookup: CDR1 LGHDT, CDR2 YNNKEL (reference sequence). The CDR3 DNA reads TGTGCCAGCCGGCCGGGGGGTTACACCGGGGAGCTGTTTTTT. This encodes CASRPGGYTGELFF. The full variable domain, in which reference TRBV3-1 and TRBJ2-2 provide the parts outside the CDR3, is DTAVSQTPKYLVTQMGNDKSIKCEQNLGHDTMYWYKQDSKKFLKIMFSYNNKELIINETVPNRFSPKSPDKAHLNLHINSLELGDSAVYFCASRPGGYTGELFFGEGSRLTVL.

In this sample, this clonotype is medium-sized. The chain is built from TRBV3-1 and TRBJ2-5; 8 nucleotides line up with TRBD2. Unmatched junction bases numbered 1, after V lost 0 bases and J lost 4 bases. The CDR3 length is 14 residues. Germline V gives CDR1 LGHDT, CDR2 YNNKEL (reference sequence). The CDR3 protein is CASSQESGRETQYF. CDR3 coding DNA: TGTGCCAGCAGCCAAGAAAGCGGGAGAGAGACCCAGTACTTC.

This clonotype rates as medium-sized. The chain has TRBV4-1 and TRBJ2-1, with D perhaps TRBD1 or TRBD2 (6 bases each). The CDR3 consists of 18 residues. CDR1 and CDR2 from the germline V gene are MGHRA and YSYEKL. Trimming stripped 0 bases from V and 1 base from J, with 16 bases between. This CDR3 reads CASSQDTDTGRSYNEQFF. The DNA for the CDR3 is TGCGCCAGCAGCCAAGACACCGATACAGGGAGGTCCTACAATGAGCAGTTCTTC.

The J gene is TRBJ2-1, the V gene TRBV29-1, with 7 bases identical to TRBD1. Germline values: CDR1 SQVTM, CDR2 ANQGSEA. The CDR3 totals 14 residues. J gave up 4 bases and V 7 bases, and 10 bases lay outside the gene matches. This chain's CDR3 is CSAGSLQGYNEQFF. DNA of the CDR3: TGCAGCGCCGGATCCTTACAGGGGTACAATGAGCAGTTCTTC.

This clonotype was detected a few times. This chain joins TRBV6-2 or TRBV6-3 and TRBJ2-5, with TRBD2 as a possible D gene (6 bases). CDR1 MNHEY and CDR2 SVGEGT come from the germline V gene. This CDR3 region has 16 residues. Trimming took off 0 bases at V and 2 bases at J, with 13 bases between the two ends. The CDR3 nucleotides are TGTGCCAGCAGTTACTCAGTAGCGGTTACTCAAGAGACCCAGTACTTC. Protein product: CASSYSVAVTQETQYF.

In its sample, this clonotype ranks as medium-sized. The rearrangement uses TRBV12-3 or TRBV12-4 and TRBJ2-3; 11 bases agree with TRBD2. After removal of 6 bases from V and 7 bases from J, the junction contained 3 bases not matched to a gene. The length of the CDR3 is 13 residues. The CDR3 is CASRGTSGYTQYF. The CDR3 DNA reads TGTGCCAGCAGGGGGACTAGCGGTTATACGCAGTATTTT.

The chain carries TRBV5-5 and TRBJ2-7, with a possible D match to TRBD1 (6 bases). The germline gives CDR1 SGHKS, CDR2 YYEKEE (reference sequence). Trimming pared 5 bases from V and 3 bases from J, leaving 18 bases between. The CDR3 runs 15 residues. Here the CDR3 reads CASSTQGGRDYEQYF. CDR3 in DNA: TGTGCCAGCAGTACACAGGGTGGGCGCGACTACGAGCAGTACTTC.

V gene TRBV6-1 combines with J gene TRBJ2-4, with D tentatively TRBD1 or TRBD2 (5 bases each). The CDR3 totals 19 residues. Per germline, CDR1 MNHNS and CDR2 SASEGT. V lost 1 base to trimming and J lost 4 bases, with 23 bases between them. In DNA form, the CDR3 reads TGTGCCAGCAGTGAAGGTTGGGGCCTAGCTCAATCAGCGAAAAACATTCAGTACTTC. Translating it yields CASSEGWGLAQSAKNIQYF.

This clonotype was recorded many times. The genes are TRBV6-5 and TRBJ1-5, with TRBD1 as a possible D gene (6 bases). This CDR3 comprises 15 residues. The V gene's germline CDR1 is MNHEY and CDR2 SVGAGI. Trimming took off 2 bases at V and 2 bases at J, with 10 bases between the two ends. CDR3 sequence: CASSYDGGGNQPQHF. CDR3 nucleotides: TGTGCCAGCAGTTACGATGGGGGCGGCAATCAGCCCCAGCATTTT.